This TCR beta chain was obtained from a study of radiotherapy plus CTLA-4 blockade in lung cancer. At the level of the study: Overall, roughly 17% of patients showed an objective response, while 31% attained disease control.

CDR1 and CDR2 from the germline V gene are MNHEY and SMNVEV (reference sequence). The CDR3 spans 16 residues. V gave up 4 bases and J gave up 6 bases; unmatched junction bases: 11. Study findings and constraints: TCR clones originating in tumors grew in number in blood after radiotherapy plus ipilimumab. Early clonal dynamics of blood T cells, together with interferon-beta, were reported as the best response predictor.

In chemo-refractory metastatic non-small-cell lung cancer, patients got ipilimumab CTLA-4 blockade together with focal radiation. TCRdb's table, derived via immunoSEQ multiplex PCR, lists solely in-frame clones and lacks some. There are around 80,000 clones in the sample; around 83% occur only once, and 0.75% to 0.85% lies in the top ten. On this clone itself: Its antigen is still unknown.

The TCR comes from a human donor with non-small cell lung cancer who had stable disease on radiotherapy plus ipilimumab. The V gene is TRBV27, the J gene TRBJ2-7, with 11 bases fitting TRBD1. The sequencing used peripheral blood, collected from a patient treated with radiotherapy plus ipilimumab. The CDR3 DNA is TGTGCCAGCAGTTCCTTCGCCGGGACAGGGGGACGCGAGCAGTACTTC. Its protein is CASSSFAGTGGREQYF.